This T cell receptor beta chain was captured in a study of vaccination effects on CD4 cells after COVID-19. Subsequent to roughly 9 days of culture, CD4+ T cells were isolated. Vaccination of participants consisted of two doses of either the BNT162b2 or mRNA-1273 vaccine. Vaccine recipients lacked prior SARS-CoV-2 infection and had negative nucleocapsid antibodies. Half-medium exchanges with IL-2 medium took place on days 3 and 7. This CDR3 is 16 amino acids long. CDR1 MNHNY and CDR2 SVGAGI come from the germline V gene (reference sequence). The V end lost 0 bases, the J end lost 9 bases, and 18 bases lay between the germline ends. As concerns this clone: The antigen is undetermined.

Measured with immunoSEQ multiplex PCR; TCRdb has only the in-frame clones, and not every one. There are around 69,000 clones in the sample; roughly four fifths occur only once, and about 2.5% lies in the top ten. The sequence derives from a human donor who received a COVID-19 vaccine. The source was CD4+ T cells from PBMCs cultured without peptide, collected after COVID-19 vaccination. The rearrangement uses TRBV6-6 and TRBJ2-1; the D gene is possibly TRBD1 (5 bases). The chain's CDR3 is CASSYSATPGFGEQFF. The CDR3 DNA reads as TGTGCCAGCAGTTACTCGGCTACCCCAGGGTTCGGTGAGCAGTTCTTC.